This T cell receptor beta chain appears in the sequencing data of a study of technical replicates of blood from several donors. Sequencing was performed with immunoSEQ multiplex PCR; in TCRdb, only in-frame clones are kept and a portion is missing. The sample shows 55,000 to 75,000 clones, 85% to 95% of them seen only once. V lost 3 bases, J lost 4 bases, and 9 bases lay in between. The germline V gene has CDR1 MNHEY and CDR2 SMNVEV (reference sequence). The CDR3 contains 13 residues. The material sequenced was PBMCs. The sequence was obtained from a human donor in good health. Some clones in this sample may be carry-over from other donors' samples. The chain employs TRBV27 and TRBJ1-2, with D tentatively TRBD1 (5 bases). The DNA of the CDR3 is TGTGCCAGCAGTTTTAGGGGAGGCTATGGCTACACCTTC. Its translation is CASSFRGGYGYTF.